Each of the 3 T cell receptor beta chains below was sequenced from the same sample in a study of CD8 T cells in Susac syndrome. An input of about 0.5 to 1 ug of RNA was subjected to reverse transcription using random hexamers. TCRdb reprocessed the immunoSEQ multiplex PCR reads with MiXCR, giving one entry per CDR3 protein. The sample yields about 120,000 distinct CDR3 sequences, 85% to 95% seen once. Input material: CD4+ T cells from PBMCs. The receptors here all came from a human donor with multiple sclerosis.

The chain uses TRBV9 and TRBJ1-1; TRBD1 might be the D (5 bases). Germline V CDR1 and CDR2: SGDLS, YYNGEE. V shed 4 bases and J shed 2 bases, with 24 bases lying between them. CDR3 size: 18 residues. As DNA, the CDR3 is TGTGCCAGCAGCCCAAAGCTGGGGGTCCGAGGGGCCAACACTGAAGCTTTCTTT. Protein sequence: CASSPKLGVRGANTEAFF. Drawing the rest from reference TRBV9 and TRBJ1-1, the complete variable domain is DSGVTQTPKHLITATGQRVTLRCSPRSGDLSVYWYQQSLDQGLQFLIQYYNGEERAKGNILERFSAQQFPDLHSELNLSSLELGDSALYFCASSPKLGVRGANTEAFFGQGTRLTVV.

The chain combines TRBV20-1 with TRBJ1-2, with a tentative D call TRBD1 (5 bases). This CDR3 comprises 16 residues. Germline assignment: CDR1 DFQATT and CDR2 SNEGSKA (reference sequence). V dropped 4 bases and J dropped 7 bases, with 25 bases sitting between them. CDR3 coding DNA: TGCAGTGCTATTCCCCCAGGGAGGAGGTTAAGCGGTGGCTACACCTTC. It encodes CSAIPPGRRLSGGYTF.

The chain recombines TRBV7-9 with TRBJ1-1; a weak D match, TRBD1 (6 bases). V gave up 4 bases and J gave up 1 base, with 10 bases separating them. Germline CDR1 SEHNR, CDR2 FQNEAQ (reference sequence). The CDR3 loop spans 14 amino acids. The CDR3 sequence is CASSYGQKNTEAFF. The CDR3 nucleotides read TGTGCCAGCAGCTACGGACAGAAGAACACTGAAGCTTTCTTT.